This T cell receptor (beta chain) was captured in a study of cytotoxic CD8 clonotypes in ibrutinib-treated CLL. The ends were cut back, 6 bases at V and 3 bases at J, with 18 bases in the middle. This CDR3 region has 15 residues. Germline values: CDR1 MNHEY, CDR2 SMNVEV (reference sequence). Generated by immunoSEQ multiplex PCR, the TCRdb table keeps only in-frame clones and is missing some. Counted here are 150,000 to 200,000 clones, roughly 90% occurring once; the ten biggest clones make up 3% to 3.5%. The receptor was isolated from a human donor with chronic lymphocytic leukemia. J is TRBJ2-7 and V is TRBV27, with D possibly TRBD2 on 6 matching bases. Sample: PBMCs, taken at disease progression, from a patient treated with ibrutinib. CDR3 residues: CASRMEGPRHYEQYF. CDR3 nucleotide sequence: TGTGCCAGCAGAATGGAGGGGCCCCGCCACTACGAGCAGTACTTC.